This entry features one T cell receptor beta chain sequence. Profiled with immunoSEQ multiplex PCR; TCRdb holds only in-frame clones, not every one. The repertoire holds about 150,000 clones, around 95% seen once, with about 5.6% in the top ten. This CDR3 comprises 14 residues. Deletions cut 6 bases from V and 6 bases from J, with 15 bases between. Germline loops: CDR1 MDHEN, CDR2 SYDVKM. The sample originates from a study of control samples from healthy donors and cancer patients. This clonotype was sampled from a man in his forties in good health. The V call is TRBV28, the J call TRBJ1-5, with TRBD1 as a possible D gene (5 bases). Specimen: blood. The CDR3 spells CASSRDGTGQPQHF. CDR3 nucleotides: TGTGCCAGCAGCCGGGACGGTACGGGTCAGCCCCAGCATTTT.